Below, 32 T cell receptor beta chains from the same sample are listed, as sequenced in a study of blood T cell repertoires in COVID-19. Repertoires were generated with immunoSEQ multiplex PCR, while TCRdb's copy carries only in-frame clones and drops some. This sample has some 110,000 clones, with less than 90% found just once. The material sequenced was peripheral blood. These receptor sequences come from a man in his forties or fifties with acute or convalescent COVID-19.

The gene calls are TRBV7-9 and TRBJ2-5; 7 bases agree with TRBD1. The V gene end was trimmed by 6 bases and the J gene end by 5 bases; junction bases not matched to a gene: 9. Germline V lookup: CDR1 SEHNR, CDR2 FQNEAQ (reference sequence). This CDR3 contains 14 residues. CDR3 sequence: CASSQRQGGETQYF. CDR3 coding DNA: TGTGCCAGCAGTCAAAGACAGGGCGGGGAGACCCAGTACTTC.

This chain connects TRBV29-1 to TRBJ2-7; possible D gene TRBD2, 6 bases. The germline V gene has CDR1 SQVTM and CDR2 ANQGSEA. This CDR3 is 15 amino acids long. Trimming removed 5 bases from V and 1 base from J, with 18 bases in between. CDR3 amino acids: CSVTPTGTLSYEQYF. Here the CDR3 DNA reads TGCAGCGTTACCCCAACCGGGACTCTATCCTACGAGCAGTACTTC.

J is TRBJ2-7 and V is TRBV5-1; TRBD2 is a possible D gene (6 bases). Germline V gene data show CDR1 as SGHRS and CDR2 as YFSETQ. Trimming removed 4 bases at V and 2 bases at J, with 16 bases between. The CDR3 length is 15 residues. The CDR3 DNA reads as TGCGCCAGCAGCAGTGGAGGGGCTCTGACCTACGAGCAGTACTTC. This translates into CASSSGGALTYEQYF.

The genes are TRBV6-6 and TRBJ1-2; 7 bases are shared with TRBD1. The V segment lost 5 bases and the J segment 2 bases; nucleotides outside the gene matches: 8. Germline loops: CDR1 MNHNY, CDR2 SVGAGI (reference sequence). CDR3 length equals 15 residues. CDR3 nucleotide sequence: TGTGCCAGCAGTCCACCGGGACAGAGGAACTATGGCTACACCTTC. This encodes CASSPPGQRNYGYTF.

This clone was observed a handful of times. The chain is built from TRBV14 and TRBJ2-2; D call uncertain. Trimming left V 1 base short and J 2 bases short, with 2 bases between. The CDR3 length is 13 residues. Germline CDR1 is SGHDN and CDR2 is FVKESK. For the CDR3, the DNA is TGTGCCAGCAGCCAAGCAAACACCGGGGAGCTGTTTTTT. This codes for CASSQANTGELFF.

This chain joins TRBV7-9 and TRBJ2-7; 10 nucleotides align to TRBD1. Germline assignment: CDR1 SEHNR and CDR2 FQNEAQ (reference sequence). The CDR3 covers 15 residues. V lost 1 base and J lost 4; bases outside the gene matches: 4. The CDR3 coding sequence is TGTGCCAGCAGCTTAGAGACAGGGGGCAGGTACGAGCAGTACTTC. It codes for CASSLETGGRYEQYF.

This clone was seen only once. The chain employs TRBV28 and TRBJ2-2; TRBD2 is a possible D gene (6 bases). Germline-derived CDR1 and CDR2 are MDHEN and SYDVKM. The ends were cut back, 10 bases at V and 4 bases at J, with 22 bases in the middle. The CDR3 length is 16 residues. The CDR3 region is CATYFVGGAATGELFF. CDR3 DNA sequence: TGTGCCACCTATTTTGTCGGAGGGGCAGCCACCGGGGAGCTGTTTTTT. The complete variable domain, with remaining parts taken from reference TRBV28 and TRBJ2-2, reads DVKVTQSSRYLVKRTGEKVFLECVQDMDHENMFWYRQDPGLGLRLIYFSYDVKMKEKGDIPEGYSVSREKKERFSLILESASTNQTSMYLCATYFVGGAATGELFFGEGSRLTVL.

The chain joins TRBV19 to TRBJ1-5; weak D call: TRBD1 (6 bases). V dropped 4 bases and J dropped 3 bases, with 19 bases sitting between them. CDR3 length: 17 residues. Germline CDR1 LNHDA, CDR2 SQIVND (reference sequence). The CDR3 DNA reads TGTGCCAGTAGTAGGGCCTTGGGGGCTACAAACAATCAGCCCCAGCATTTT. It encodes CASSRALGATNNQPQHF. Looking up the rest from reference TRBV19 and TRBJ1-5 gives the full variable domain: DGGITQSPKYLFRKEGQNVTLSCEQNLNHDAMYWYRQDPGQGLRLIYYSQIVNDFQKGDIAEGYSVSREKKESFPLTVTSAQKNPTAFYLCASSRALGATNNQPQHFGDGTRLSIL.

This clone has more than one count but fewer than ten. The chain joins TRBV12-5 to TRBJ1-2, with D uncertain. Germline V CDR1 and CDR2: LGHNT, FRNRAP. V lost 2 bases, J lost 8 bases, and 12 bases lay in between. This CDR3 has 13 residues. The CDR3 loop is CASGLLAERGYTF. CDR3 coding DNA: TGTGCTAGTGGTTTGTTGGCAGAGCGAGGCTACACCTTC. The variable domain in full, completed from reference TRBV12-5 and TRBJ1-2, reads DARVTQTPRHKVTEMGQEVTMRCQPILGHNTVFWYRQTMMQGLELLAYFRNRAPLDDSGMPKDRFSAEMPDATLATLKIQPSEPRDSAVYFCASGLLAERGYTFGSGTRLTVV.

This clone was detected once. The V call is TRBV27, the J call TRBJ2-4; D is possibly TRBD2 (7 bases). The CDR3 length is 12 residues. V was shortened by 6 bases and J by 7 bases, with 10 bases between the two germline ends. Germline CDR1 reads MNHEY; CDR2 reads SMNVEV (reference sequence). This chain's CDR3 is CASRGGGNIQYF. The CDR3, as DNA: TGTGCCAGCAGGGGAGGGGGGAACATTCAGTACTTC.

J is TRBJ2-1 and V is TRBV19; D not resolved. V lost 3 bases, J lost 7 bases, and 4 bases lay in between. There are 11 residues in the CDR3. The germline gives CDR1 LNHDA, CDR2 SQIVND (reference sequence). The CDR3 DNA reads TGTGCCAGTAGTATCGGGAATGAGCAGTTCTTC. It specifies CASSIGNEQFF.

The CDR3 loop reads CASSPRLAGAVNEQFF. CDR3 sequence (DNA): TGTGCCAGCAGCCCGCGGCTAGCGGGGGCCGTCAATGAGCAGTTCTTC. The V and J genes are TRBV3-1 (or the pseudogene TRBV3-2) and TRBJ2-1; 10 bases are shared with TRBD2. This CDR3 region has 16 residues. Germline V gene lookup returns CDR1 LGHDT and CDR2 YNNKEL (reference sequence). V gave up 4 bases and J gave up 6 bases; unmatched junction bases: 9.

CDR3 region: CASRDDKGTDTQYF. The CDR3 bases are TGCGCCAGCAGAGACGACAAGGGCACAGATACGCAGTATTTT. The J gene is TRBJ2-3, the V gene TRBV5-1; no firm D call. V lost 5 bases and J lost 1, with 11 bases in between. CDR1 and CDR2 (germline): SGHRS, YFSETQ. The CDR3 contains 14 residues.

The chain carries TRBV5-5 and TRBJ1-1; unclear D gene. The CDR3 totals 11 residues. The V gene lost 0 bases and the J gene lost 7 bases, with 4 bases spanning the gap. Germline loops: CDR1 SGHKS, CDR2 YYEKEE (reference sequence). The CDR3 loop reads CASSLGGEAFF. Written as DNA, the CDR3 is TGTGCCAGCAGCTTGGGCGGTGAAGCTTTCTTT.

The chain carries TRBV27 and TRBJ2-7; weak D call: TRBD1 (5 bases). Per the germline V gene, CDR1 is MNHEY and CDR2 is SMNVEV (reference sequence). Trimming shortened V by 5 bases and J by 3 bases, and 17 bases separated the two germline ends. The CDR3 loop spans 15 amino acids. CDR3 region: CASSLNGQVSYEQYF. The CDR3 DNA reads TGTGCCAGCAGTCTAAACGGACAAGTAAGCTACGAGCAGTACTTC.

This chain uses TRBV2 with TRBJ1-2, with 7 bases aligning to TRBD1. V gave up 4 bases and J gave up 5 bases; unmatched junction bases: 10. Germline values: CDR1 SNHLY, CDR2 FYNNEI. The CDR3 is made up of 15 amino acids. The CDR3 region is CASSGRQGVPYGYTF. The CDR3 DNA reads TGTGCCAGCAGTGGCCGGCAGGGGGTTCCGTATGGCTACACCTTC.

The chain is built from TRBV27 and TRBJ1-5; D unresolved. Germline V lookup: CDR1 MNHEY, CDR2 SMNVEV (reference sequence). Trimming stripped 5 bases from V and 0 bases from J, with 8 bases between. The CDR3 has 14 residues. CDR3 in amino acids: CASSLEYSNQPQHF. DNA for the CDR3: TGTGCCAGCAGTCTGGAGTATAGCAATCAGCCCCAGCATTTT.

This clone was seen only a few times. This chain joins TRBV3-1 (or the pseudogene TRBV3-2) and TRBJ2-1; 9 nucleotides agree with TRBD2. Germline V lookup: CDR1 LGHDT, CDR2 YNNKEL (reference sequence). CDR3 length: 17 amino acids. V shed 0 bases, J shed 8 bases, and the junction held 11 bases outside the gene matches. CDR3 nucleotides: TGTGCCAGCAGCCAAGATTGGCTTAGCGGGAGTTTGCATGAGCAGTTCTTC. As protein: CASSQDWLSGSLHEQFF.

This clone has just one count. The chain has TRBV4-1 and TRBJ1-6, with D unclear. V was trimmed by 4 bases and J by 6 bases, leaving 13 bases between them. The CDR3 contains 15 residues. Germline V lookup: CDR1 MGHRA, CDR2 YSYEKL. The CDR3: CASSPLEWANSPLHF. DNA of the CDR3: TGCGCCAGCAGCCCACTAGAGTGGGCTAATTCACCCCTCCACTTT.

V gene TRBV6-6 combines with J gene TRBJ2-1; D is undetermined. With 2 bases removed from V and 2 bases from J, the gap between germline ends came to 7 bases. Germline assignment: CDR1 MNHNY and CDR2 SVGAGI (reference sequence). The CDR3 totals 14 residues. In DNA form, the CDR3 reads TGTGCCAGCAGTTACCCTCCCCCCTACAATGAGCAGTTCTTC. Amino acids: CASSYPPPYNEQFF.

The V gene is TRBV5-8, the J gene TRBJ1-1, with 10 bases that match TRBD1. Germline V lookup: CDR1 SGHTS, CDR2 YDEGEE. The CDR3 is 16 amino acids. The junction had 8 bases not matched to a gene; V was cut back by 6 bases and J by 0 bases. CDR3 sequence (DNA): TGTGCCAGCATCCGTGACAGGGGGCGGATGAACACTGAAGCTTTCTTT. Amino acid sequence: CASIRDRGRMNTEAFF.

This rearrangement joins TRBV6-5 to TRBJ2-7; 10 bases fit TRBD1. The CDR3 is 14 residues long. J was trimmed by 2 bases and V by 6 bases; bases with no gene match: 4. Germline loops: CDR1 MNHEY, CDR2 SVGAGI. The CDR3 reads CASRSGTGAYEQYF. Here the CDR3 DNA reads TGTGCCAGCAGGTCAGGGACAGGGGCCTACGAGCAGTACTTC.

The rearrangement uses TRBV5-4 and TRBJ1-2, with a weak D call TRBD1 (6 bases). There are 15 residues in the CDR3. CDR1 is SGHNT and CDR2 is YYREEE in the germline V gene (reference sequence). Trimming shortened V by 6 bases and J by 6 bases, and 21 bases separated the two germline ends. The CDR3 sequence: CASKFTGLEENGYTF. The CDR3 DNA is TGTGCCAGCAAGTTCACAGGGCTTGAGGAAAATGGCTACACCTTC.

This chain joins TRBV4-1 and TRBJ2-3; TRBD2 agrees at 7 bases. This CDR3 has 15 amino acids. Trimming took 1 base from V and 4 from J; bases not matched to a gene: 5. CDR1 is MGHRA and CDR2 is YSYEKL in the germline V gene. CDR3 nucleotides: TGCGCCAGCAGCCAAGTGGCGGGGGTGGCAGATACGCAGTATTTT. Encoded protein: CASSQVAGVADTQYF.

The rearrangement uses TRBV7-2 and TRBJ2-2, with D hard to call. The V end lost 1 base, the J end lost 4 bases, and 10 bases lay between the germline ends. Per the germline V gene, CDR1 is SGHTA and CDR2 is FQGNSA. This CDR3 has 15 residues. The CDR3 DNA follows: TGTGCCAGCAGCTTAGGGAGATACCGCACCGGGGAGCTGTTTTTT. Encoded protein: CASSLGRYRTGELFF.

The gene calls are TRBV4-1 and TRBJ2-2, with D perhaps TRBD1 (5 bases). The CDR3 consists of 15 residues. Trimming left V 0 bases short and J 3 bases short, with 8 bases between. Germline CDR1 is MGHRA and CDR2 is YSYEKL. CDR3 sequence: CASSQDDSDTGELFF. The CDR3 DNA reads as TGCGCCAGCAGCCAAGATGACAGTGACACCGGGGAGCTGTTTTTT.

DNA of the CDR3: TGTGCCAGCAGCTTGGAGTACGGACAGGGCACTGAAGCTTTCTTT. Its translation is CASSLEYGQGTEAFF. The genes are TRBV7-9 and TRBJ1-1; 8 bases align to TRBD1. This CDR3 comprises 15 residues. Germline V gene sequence: CDR1 SEHNR, CDR2 FQNEAQ (reference sequence). V gave up 3 bases and J gave up 4 bases; unmatched junction bases: 7.

The chain joins TRBV27 to TRBJ1-4; TRBD1 aligns across 8 bases. V lost 6 bases, J lost 8 bases, and 5 bases stayed unmatched. The CDR3 covers 13 residues. Germline CDR1 is MNHEY and CDR2 is SMNVEV (reference sequence). CDR3 nucleotides: TGTGCCAGCAGCCCGGACAGGGAGGAAAAACTGTTTTTT. As protein: CASSPDREEKLFF.

This clone was recorded only once. V usage is TRBV19 and J usage is TRBJ1-5, with 10 positions matching TRBD1. Germline assignment: CDR1 LNHDA and CDR2 SQIVND (reference sequence). The CDR3 covers 17 residues. With V trimmed by 2 bases and J by 0 bases, 4 bases remained unmatched. The CDR3 DNA is TGTGCCAGTAGTATAAGGACAGGGGGTTATAGCAATCAGCCCCAGCATTTT. Translating it yields CASSIRTGGYSNQPQHF. The full variable domain, rest sourced from reference TRBV19 and TRBJ1-5, is DGGITQSPKYLFRKEGQNVTLSCEQNLNHDAMYWYRQDPGQGLRLIYYSQIVNDFQKGDIAEGYSVSREKKESFPLTVTSAQKNPTAFYLCASSIRTGGYSNQPQHFGDGTRLSIL.

The V gene is TRBV27, the J gene TRBJ1-4; D is unclear. Trimming pared 5 bases from V and 7 bases from J, leaving 11 bases between. This CDR3 is 13 amino acids long. Germline CDR1 MNHEY, CDR2 SMNVEV (reference sequence). CDR3 nucleotide sequence: TGTGCCAGCAGTCGACTTGAAGGTGAAAAACTGTTTTTT. As protein: CASSRLEGEKLFF.

This clone showed up just once. This may come from a read error, since a much larger clone is one base off. The chain has TRBV28 and TRBJ2-7; perhaps TRBD1 as D (6 bases). CDR1 MDHEN and CDR2 SYDVKM come from the germline V gene. The CDR3 loop spans 12 amino acids. V was shortened by 6 bases and J by 4 bases, with 10 bases between the two germline ends. CDR3 nucleotide sequence: TGTGCCAGCAGCTCCGACAGGTACGAGCAGTACTTC. Translating gives CASSSDRYEQYF.

The V and J genes are TRBV11-3 and TRBJ2-2; tentative D call: TRBD2 (5 bases). The germline V and J ends were trimmed by 2 bases and 6 bases, with 10 bases remaining between them. CDR1 SGHNT and CDR2 YENEEA come from the germline V gene. The CDR3 extends over 14 amino acids. The CDR3, as DNA: TGTGCCAGCAGCTTAAAACTAGTCTCCGGGGAGCTGTTTTTT. It translates to CASSLKLVSGELFF. Full variable domain (rest looked up from reference TRBV11-3 and TRBJ2-2): EAGVVQSPRYKIIEKKQPVAFWCNPISGHNTLYWYLQNLGQGPELLIRYENEEAVDDSQLPKDRFSAERLKGVDSTLKIQPAELGDSAVYLCASSLKLVSGELFFGEGSRLTVL.